These T cell receptor beta chains were read from a single sample in a study of early T cells in non-severe SARS-CoV-2 infection. Via MiXCR, TCRdb re-called the 5' RACE reads, giving one row per CDR3 protein. In the table there are 80,000 to 95,000 distinct CDR3 sequences, about 14% of which are singletons. Sequencing was carried out using whole blood. The receptor source for this set is an adult who was a healthcare worker with PCR-confirmed SARS-CoV-2 infection or an uninfected control (not recorded which). The CDR3 runs from the conserved cysteine through the conserved F or W.

v_call	j_call	cdr3_aa
TRBV20-1	TRBJ1-1	CSAAGTGGAYTEAFF
TRBV28	TRBJ2-3	CASSRQPATDTQYF
TRBV6-1	TRBJ1-5	CASSESLGQGYQPQHF
TRBV3-1	TRBJ1-5	CASSQGMDRGIRRQPQHF
TRBV20-1	TRBJ2-3	CSASGESTDTQYF
TRBV9	TRBJ2-1	CASSGPQASPSYNEQFF
TRBV6-5	TRBJ1-1	CASSFTGFHTEAFF
TRBV18	TRBJ2-5	CASSPPLGQETQYF
TRBV12-3/TRBV12-4	TRBJ2-5	CASSAPGRRETQYF
TRBV20-1	TRBJ1-1	CSVRDSLNTEAFF
TRBV12-3/TRBV12-4	TRBJ1-4	CASSFSDGSTNEKLFF
TRBV2	TRBJ2-1	CASSEGHINLNEQFF
TRBV6-2/TRBV6-3	TRBJ2-2	CASRRATNTGELFF
TRBV5-1	TRBJ2-2	CASSLLTGGRELFF
TRBV11-3	TRBJ1-5	CASSLDFTGQLDQPQHF
TRBV11-1	TRBJ1-2	CASSLGQLVTF
TRBV5-1	TRBJ1-3	CASSLDPLPTTGNTIYF
TRBV7-9	TRBJ1-4	CASSSFPNEKLFF
TRBV5-6	TRBJ1-2	CASSLAQVNGGYTF
TRBV2	TRBJ2-1	CASSEISGGSVEQFF
TRBV7-2	TRBJ2-6	CASSFDPSGANVLTF
TRBV6-1	TRBJ1-6	CASSEGVARNSPLHF
TRBV9	TRBJ2-3	CASSPPVGGIKGDTQYF
TRBV29-1	TRBJ2-2	CSPEGRGNTGELFF
TRBV7-6	TRBJ1-2	CASSIRTGVYQYGYTF
TRBV19	TRBJ1-4	CASSIAGRDEKLFF
TRBV4-1	TRBJ2-3	CASSPLGYDTDTQYF
TRBV20-1	TRBJ2-1	CSASSYNSGSYNEQFF
TRBV29-1	TRBJ1-2	CSVGGDRALRYTF
TRBV5-4	TRBJ2-3	CASSLLAGGLADTQYF
TRBV11-2	TRBJ2-3	CASSRRSTDTQYF
TRBV9	TRBJ1-1	CASSTTNRAEAFF
TRBV18	TRBJ2-1	CASSPVGGLAYNEQFF
TRBV29-1	TRBJ2-5	CSVTETQYF
TRBV5-1	TRBJ1-2	CASSLGRGDYGYTF
TRBV5-1	TRBJ1-5	CASSWGTGSNQPQHF
TRBV11-2	TRBJ2-1	CASSLDGLWDREKGEQFF
TRBV19	TRBJ1-2	CASSPRGSGYTF
TRBV9	TRBJ1-3	CASSVLTWFSVGNTIYF
TRBV7-9	TRBJ1-6	CASRPDGGNSPLHF
TRBV3-1	TRBJ2-2	CASSPITSMDTGELFF
TRBV6-5	TRBJ2-5	CASRRHRGRGETQYF
TRBV20-1	TRBJ2-2	CSARDSTSGGITGELFF
TRBV20-1	TRBJ1-6	CSATLNVDRGRNSPLHF
TRBV12-3/TRBV12-4	TRBJ1-6	CASSFRRKGSPLHF
TRBV2	TRBJ1-2	CASSEWWRYGYTF
TRBV7-3	TRBJ2-1	CASSLDRSPGEQFF
TRBV7-2	TRBJ2-3	CASSSQSGYGTDTQYF
TRBV6-2/TRBV6-3	TRBJ1-1	CASSAGNTEAFF
TRBV5-6	TRBJ1-3	CASSLGHFGNTIYF